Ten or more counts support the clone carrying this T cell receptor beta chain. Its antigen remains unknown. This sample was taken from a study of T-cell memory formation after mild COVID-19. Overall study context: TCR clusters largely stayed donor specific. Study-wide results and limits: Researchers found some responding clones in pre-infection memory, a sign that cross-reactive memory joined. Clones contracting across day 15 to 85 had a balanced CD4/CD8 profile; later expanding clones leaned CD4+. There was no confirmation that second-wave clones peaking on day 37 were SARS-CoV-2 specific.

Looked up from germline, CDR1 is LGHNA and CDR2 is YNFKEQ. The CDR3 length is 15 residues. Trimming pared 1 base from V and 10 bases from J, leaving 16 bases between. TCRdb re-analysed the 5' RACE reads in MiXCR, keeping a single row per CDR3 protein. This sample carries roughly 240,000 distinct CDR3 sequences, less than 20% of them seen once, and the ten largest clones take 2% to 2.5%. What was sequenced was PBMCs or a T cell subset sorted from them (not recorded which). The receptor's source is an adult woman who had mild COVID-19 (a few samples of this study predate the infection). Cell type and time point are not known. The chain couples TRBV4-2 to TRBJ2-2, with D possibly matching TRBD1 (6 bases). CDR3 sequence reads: CASSQGDTEGTELFF. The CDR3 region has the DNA TGTGCCAGCAGCCAAGGGGACACAGAGGGGACGGAGCTGTTTTTT.